This T cell receptor (beta chain) stems from a study of blood T cell repertoires in COVID-19. Study in general: Collection of acute and convalescent COVID-19 samples took place in the United States, Italy and Spain.

The length of the CDR3 is 15 residues. The V and J ends lost 5 bases and 12 bases respectively, with 23 bases between them. Germline CDR1 MDHEN, CDR2 SYDVKM. Authors' methods: Researchers report that nucleated cell counts were estimated from reference gene primer amplification. The repertoire was sequenced with immunoSEQ multiplex PCR; TCRdb's copy has only in-frame clones and lacks some. D and trimming were read from the DNA, whereas the V and J calls and clone size are those reported in that table. The sample gives about 200,000 clones, roughly 82% of which show up once; about 13% is in the top ten.

The rearrangement uses TRBV28 and TRBJ2-1; D is perhaps TRBD2 (6 bases). The sequence was collected from a human donor in a cohort sampled during active COVID-19. The specimen was peripheral blood. Here the CDR3 reads CASSKGLERTPGQFF. The CDR3 DNA sequence: TGTGCCAGCAGTAAGGGACTGGAAAGGACCCCCGGGCAGTTCTTC.